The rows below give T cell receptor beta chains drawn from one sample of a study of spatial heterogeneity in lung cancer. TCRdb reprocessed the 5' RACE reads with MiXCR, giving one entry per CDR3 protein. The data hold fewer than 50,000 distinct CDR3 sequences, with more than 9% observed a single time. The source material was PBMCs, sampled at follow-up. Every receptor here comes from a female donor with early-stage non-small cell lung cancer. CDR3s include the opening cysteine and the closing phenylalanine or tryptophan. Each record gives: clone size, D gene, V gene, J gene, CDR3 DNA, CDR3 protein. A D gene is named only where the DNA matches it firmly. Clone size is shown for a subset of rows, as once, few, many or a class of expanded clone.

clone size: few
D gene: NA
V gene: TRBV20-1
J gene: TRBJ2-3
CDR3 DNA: TGCAGTGCTAAGCAGTCCGCCGATACGCAGTATTTT
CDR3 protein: CSAKQSADTQYF

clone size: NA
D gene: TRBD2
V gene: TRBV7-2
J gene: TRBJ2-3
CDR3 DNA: TGTGCCAGCAGCCCCGGACTAGCGGGGTGGGGGACGCAGTATTTT
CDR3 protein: CASSPGLAGWGTQYF

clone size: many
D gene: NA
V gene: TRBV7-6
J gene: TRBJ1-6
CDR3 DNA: TGTGCCAGCAGCTTAGATCCAGGGTGGAATTCACCCCTCCACTTT
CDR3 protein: CASSLDPGWNSPLHF

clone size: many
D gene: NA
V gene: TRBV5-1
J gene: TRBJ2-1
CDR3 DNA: TGCGCCAGCAGCTTGCCCCGGTTCCCGACTACAGGTGGGACCTACAATGAGCAGTTCTTC
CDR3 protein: CASSLPRFPTTGGTYNEQFF

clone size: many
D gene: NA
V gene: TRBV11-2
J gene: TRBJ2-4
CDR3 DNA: TGTGCCAGCAGCTTAGATGATCGTGTTAGCACTCCAGCCAAAAACATTCAGTACTTC
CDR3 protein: CASSLDDRVSTPAKNIQYF

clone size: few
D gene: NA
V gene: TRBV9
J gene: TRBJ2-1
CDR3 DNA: TGTGCCAGCAGCCCCCCCCGAGGTAGCGATGAGCAGTTCTTC
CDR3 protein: CASSPPRGSDEQFF

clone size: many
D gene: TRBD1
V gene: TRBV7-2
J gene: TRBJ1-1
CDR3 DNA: TGTGCCAGCAGCCCCCGGACAGGTGGGGCTTTCTTT
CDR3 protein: CASSPRTGGAFF

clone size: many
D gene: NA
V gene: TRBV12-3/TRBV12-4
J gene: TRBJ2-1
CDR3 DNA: TGTGCCAGCACCCAAGGGCCCCTGTTCGGCAATGAGCAGTTCTTC
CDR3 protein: CASTQGPLFGNEQFF

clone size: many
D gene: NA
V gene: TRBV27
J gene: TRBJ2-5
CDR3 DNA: TGTGCCAGCCCTTCGACAGTCTCTGCAGAGACCCAGTACTTC
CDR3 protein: CASPSTVSAETQYF

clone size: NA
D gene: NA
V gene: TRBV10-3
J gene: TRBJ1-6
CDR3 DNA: TGTGCCATCAGTGCTCAGGATGGCTCACCCCTCCACTTT
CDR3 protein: CAISAQDGSPLHF

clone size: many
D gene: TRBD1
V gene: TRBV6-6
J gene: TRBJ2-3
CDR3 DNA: TGTGCCAGCAGTTATGGGACAGTCACAGATACGCAGTATTTT
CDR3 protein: CASSYGTVTDTQYF

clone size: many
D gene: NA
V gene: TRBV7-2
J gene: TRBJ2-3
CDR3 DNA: TGTGCCAGCAGCTCCCCGAGCACAGATACGCAGTATTTT
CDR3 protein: CASSSPSTDTQYF

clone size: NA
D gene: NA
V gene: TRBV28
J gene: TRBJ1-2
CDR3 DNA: TGTGCCAGCAGGTCGACCCTAACCGGCTATGGCTACACCTTC
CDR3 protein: CASRSTLTGYGYTF

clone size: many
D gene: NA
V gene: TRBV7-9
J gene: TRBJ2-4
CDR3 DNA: TGTGCCAGCTCGTCCGGGGTGGCGGCCAAAAACATTCAGTACTTC
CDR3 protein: CASSSGVAAKNIQYF

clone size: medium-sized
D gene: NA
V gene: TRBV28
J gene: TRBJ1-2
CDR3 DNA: TGTGCCTGCAGGGGAAGAACTGGCTACACCTTC
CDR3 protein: CACRGRTGYTF

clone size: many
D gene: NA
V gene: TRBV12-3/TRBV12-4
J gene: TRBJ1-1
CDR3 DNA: TGTGCCAGCAGCCGAGTTAGGAACACTGAAGCTTTCTTT
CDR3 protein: CASSRVRNTEAFF

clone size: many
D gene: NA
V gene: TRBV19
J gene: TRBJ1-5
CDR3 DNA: TGTGCCAGCAATGAAAGTGGCAATCAGCCCCAGCATTTT
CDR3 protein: CASNESGNQPQHF

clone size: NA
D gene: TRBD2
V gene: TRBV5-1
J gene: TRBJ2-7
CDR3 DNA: TGCGCCAGCAGCTTGGGTTGGGGAGGGAAATTGGACGAGCAGTACTTC
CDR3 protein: CASSLGWGGKLDEQYF

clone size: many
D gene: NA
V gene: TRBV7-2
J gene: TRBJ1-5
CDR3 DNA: TGTGCCAGCAGTCAGCAGGGAGATCAGCCCCAGCATTTT
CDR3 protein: CASSQQGDQPQHF

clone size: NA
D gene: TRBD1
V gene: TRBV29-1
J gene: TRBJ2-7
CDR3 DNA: TGCAGCGCTCAAACAGGGGGCTACGAGCAGTACTTC
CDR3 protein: CSAQTGGYEQYF

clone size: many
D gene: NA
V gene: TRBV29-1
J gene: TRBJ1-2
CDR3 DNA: TGCAGCGTTGAGGTTGACTGGAACTATGGCTACACCTTC
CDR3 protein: CSVEVDWNYGYTF

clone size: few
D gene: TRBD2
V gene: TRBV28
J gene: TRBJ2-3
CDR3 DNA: TGTGCCAGCAGTTTGTCATCACTAGCGGGGGGCACAGATACGCAGTATTTT
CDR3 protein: CASSLSSLAGGTDTQYF

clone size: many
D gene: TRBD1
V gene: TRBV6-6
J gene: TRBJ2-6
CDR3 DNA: TGTGCCAGCAGTTACCTAAGACAGGGGTTAGCGGGGGCCAACGTCCTGACTTTC
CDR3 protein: CASSYLRQGLAGANVLTF

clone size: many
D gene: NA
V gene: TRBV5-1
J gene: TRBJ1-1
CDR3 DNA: TGCGCCAGCAGCTTCATATTCCGGACCAACCTCATGAACACTGAAGCTTTCTTT
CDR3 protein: CASSFIFRTNLMNTEAFF

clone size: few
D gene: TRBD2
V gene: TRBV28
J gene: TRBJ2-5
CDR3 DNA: TGTGCCACCGCGACTAGCGGGGGCCTGGAGACCCAGTACTTC
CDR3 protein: CATATSGGLETQYF

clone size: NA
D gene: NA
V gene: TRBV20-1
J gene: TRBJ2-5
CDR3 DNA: TGCAGTGCTAGAGGGGGGGGGCCCCCAGAAGAGACCCAGTACTTC
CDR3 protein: CSARGGGPPEETQYF

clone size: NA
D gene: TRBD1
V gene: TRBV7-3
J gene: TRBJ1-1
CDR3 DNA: TGTGCCAGCAGCGTGGGACAGGCCAACACTGAAGCTTTCTTT
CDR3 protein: CASSVGQANTEAFF

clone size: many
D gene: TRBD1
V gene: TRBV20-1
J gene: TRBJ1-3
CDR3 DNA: TGCAGTGCTCGGGACAGGCGAAGCTCCGGAAACACCATATATTTT
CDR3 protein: CSARDRRSSGNTIYF

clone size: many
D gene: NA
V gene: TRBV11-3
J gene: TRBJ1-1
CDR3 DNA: TGTGCCAGCAGCTTAGGCCGCCGTGGGAGCAGGAACACTGAAGCTTTCTTT
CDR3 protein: CASSLGRRGSRNTEAFF

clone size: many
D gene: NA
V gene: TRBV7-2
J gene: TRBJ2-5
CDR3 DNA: TGTGCCAGCAGCTTAATAGTTGTGGACTCTGCGACCCAGTACTTC
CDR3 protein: CASSLIVVDSATQYF

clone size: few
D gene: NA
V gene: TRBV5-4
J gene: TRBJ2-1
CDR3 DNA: TGTGCCAGCAGCCCGGCCGGGAGTGGGGGTCACAATGAGCAGTTCTTC
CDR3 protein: CASSPAGSGGHNEQFF

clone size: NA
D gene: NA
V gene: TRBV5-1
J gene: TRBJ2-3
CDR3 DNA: TGCGCCAGCAGCTTGTTTCCGACAGATACGCAGTATTTT
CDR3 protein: CASSLFPTDTQYF

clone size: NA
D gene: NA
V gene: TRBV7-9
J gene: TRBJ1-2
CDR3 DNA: TGTGCCAGCGGCTTATCCGCAGCAGACTATGGCTACACCTTC
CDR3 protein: CASGLSAADYGYTF

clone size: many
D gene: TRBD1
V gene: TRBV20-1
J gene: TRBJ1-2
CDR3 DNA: TGCAGTGCTAGAGAGAGGGGGCAAGTCATCGGCTACACCTTC
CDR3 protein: CSARERGQVIGYTF

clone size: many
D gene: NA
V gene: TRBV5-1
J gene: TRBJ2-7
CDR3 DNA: TGCGCCAGCACCTCGGACAGATACGAGCAGTACTTC
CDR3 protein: CASTSDRYEQYF

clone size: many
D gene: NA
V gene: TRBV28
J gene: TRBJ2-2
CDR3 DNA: TGTGCCAGCATGGAAGGAGTTAACACCGGGGAGCTGTTTTTT
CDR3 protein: CASMEGVNTGELFF

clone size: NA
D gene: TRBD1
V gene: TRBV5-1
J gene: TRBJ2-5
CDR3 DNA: TGCGCCAGCAGCTTGGCGACAGGGGAGGCGACCCAGTACTTC
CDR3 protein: CASSLATGEATQYF

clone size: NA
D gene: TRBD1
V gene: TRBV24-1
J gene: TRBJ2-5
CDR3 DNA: TGTGCCACCAGTGCTTTACAGGGGGGAGAGACCCAGTACTTC
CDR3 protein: CATSALQGGETQYF

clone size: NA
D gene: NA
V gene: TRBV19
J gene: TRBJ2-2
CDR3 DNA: TGTGCCAGTAGTATAGATCGGACCGGGGAGCTGTTTTTT
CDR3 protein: CASSIDRTGELFF

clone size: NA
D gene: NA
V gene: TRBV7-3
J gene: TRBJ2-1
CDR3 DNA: TGTGCCAGCAGCCCCGGTGCAGACAATGAGCAGTTCTTC
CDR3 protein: CASSPGADNEQFF